The 10 T cell receptor beta chains in this list originate from one sample, sequenced in a study of blood T cells in healthy people across ages. Primers used in a second PCR of about 7 to 12 cycles were a sample-barcoded 5' primer and a J-beta primer mix. TCRdb called the 5' RACE reads again in MiXCR, with one record for every CDR3 protein. This sample carries 1.5 million to 2 million distinct CDR3 sequences, around 42% of them seen once, and the ten largest clones take under 30%. The sample comprised blood. The receptor set was obtained from a human donor in good health.

This clonotype was counted ten times or more. The chain recombines TRBV7-2 with TRBJ1-2; TRBD1 might be the D (5 bases). CDR3 length: 13 residues. Trimming took 5 bases from V and 4 from J, leaving 11 bases between them. The germline V gene encodes CDR1 SGHTA and CDR2 FQGNSA. CDR3 coding DNA: TGTGCCAGCAGCCAGGGCCACCTCTATGGCTACACCTTC. The encoded protein is CASSQGHLYGYTF.

This chain links TRBV12-3 or TRBV12-4 with TRBJ1-2; D possibly corresponds to TRBD1 (6 bases). The CDR3 is made up of 15 amino acids. V gave up 0 bases and J gave up 7 bases, with 15 bases separating them. The CDR3: CASSLALLGGRGYTF. The CDR3 bases are TGTGCCAGCAGTTTAGCGCTACTGGGGGGGCGTGGCTACACCTTC.

This rearrangement joins TRBV6-1 to TRBJ2-4; TRBD1 agrees at 12 bases. Matching the DNA end better, TRBJ2-7 makes the J call doubtful. The CDR3 contains 17 residues. Per germline, CDR1 MNHNS and CDR2 SASEGT. CDR3 sequence (DNA): TGTGCCAGCAGTCCCAGCTCCGGGACAGGGGGCGTGTACGAGCAGTACTTC. Residues: CASSPSSGTGGVYEQYF.

Concerning this clonotype: One end of the junction is discordant with germline, which a read error may explain. The rearrangement uses TRBV7-2 and TRBJ1-1; 9 nucleotides match TRBD1. The CDR3 loop spans 14 amino acids. From germline, CDR1 is SGHTA and CDR2 FQGNSA. CDR3 in amino acids: CASGLGTGRTEAFF. DNA for the CDR3: TGTGCCAGCGGCTTGGGGACAGGGCGCACTGAAGCTTTCTTT.

In this sample, this clonotype turned up many times. V usage is TRBV29-1 and J usage is TRBJ2-5; 10 bases align to TRBD1. Germline V lookup: CDR1 SQVTM, CDR2 ANQGSEA. Trimming cost V 7 bases and J 5 bases; bases outside gene matches: 4. This CDR3 contains 12 residues. The CDR3 DNA reads TGCAGCGCGGGACAGGGGAAGGAGACCCAGTACTTC. This codes for CSAGQGKETQYF.

This CDR3 reads CASSLVAVLGAFF. CDR3 coding DNA: TGTGCCAGCAGCTTGGTTGCGGTGTTGGGAGCTTTCTTT. The chain uses TRBV7-2 and TRBJ1-1; no firm D call. The CDR3 is made up of 13 amino acids. V lost 3 bases and J 10 bases, leaving 15 bases between the germline ends. Germline V CDR1 and CDR2: SGHTA, FQGNSA.

This sequence joins TRBV7-2 and TRBJ2-7; TRBD2 matches at 11 bases. The germline gives CDR1 SGHTA, CDR2 FQGNSA. This CDR3 contains 18 residues. V gave up 5 bases and J gave up 0 bases; unmatched junction bases: 12. Written as DNA, the CDR3 is TGTGCCAGCAGCCCTCAAAGCCTTACTAGCGGGGGCTCCTACGAGCAGTACTTC. Translation gives CASSPQSLTSGGSYEQYF.

There are a few counts of this clonotype. An end of the junction differs from the germline gene, which may be a read error. The chain links TRBV7-7 to TRBJ2-1, with D unresolved. The germline V gene encodes CDR1 SSHAT and CDR2 FNYEAQ (reference sequence). CDR3 length: 12 amino acids. Written as DNA, the CDR3 is TGTGCTAGCAGCGCCTCGGGTATGGAGCAGTTCTTC. This codes for CASSASGMEQFF.

This clonotype was observed a handful of times. Written as DNA, the CDR3 is TGCAGTGCTAGGGGTGGACAGGGGGACTACGAGCAGTACTTC. Translated, it gives CSARGGQGDYEQYF. The J gene is TRBJ2-7, the V gene TRBV20-1; 10 bases agree with TRBD1. The CDR3 length is 14 residues. Germline V lookup: CDR1 DFQATT, CDR2 SNEGSKA (reference sequence). J was trimmed by 3 bases and V by 3 bases; bases with no gene match: 5.

The chain has TRBV11-2 and TRBJ2-1; possibly TRBD2 for D (6 bases). Germline CDR1 reads SGHAT; CDR2 reads FQNNGV. V lost 11 bases to trimming and J lost 5 bases, with 16 bases between them. This CDR3 spans 13 amino acids. The chain's CDR3 is CAGIRDSHNEQFF. The CDR3 nucleotides read TGTGCCGGCATCCGGGACTCTCACAATGAGCAGTTCTTC. Based on the CDR3 plus reference TRBV11-2 and TRBJ2-1, the full variable domain is EAGVAQSPRYKIIEKRQSVAFWCNPISGHATLYWYQQILGQGPKLLIQFQNNGVVDDSQLPKDRFSAERLKGVDSTLKIQPAKLEDSAVYLCAGIRDSHNEQFFGPGTRLTVL.